A selection of T cell receptor beta chains follows, all from one sample in a study of T cell repertoires in cytomegalovirus infection. Via MiXCR, TCRdb re-called the reads, giving one row per CDR3 protein. The data contain tens of thousands of distinct CDR3 sequences, about 4.2% of them singletons. Sequencing input: PBMCs. The source of these receptors is a human donor in good health (CMV status not recorded). Some clones in this sample may be carry-over from other donors' samples. Both conserved end residues are part of each CDR3.

v_gene	j_gene	CDR3aa
TRBV7-2	TRBJ1-6	CASSVRNSPLHF
TRBV7-2	TRBJ2-1	CASSWTSNEQFF
TRBV7-2	TRBJ2-5	CASSSQVAGFGETQYF
TRBV2	TRBJ1-5	CASSERGVGGDQPQHF
TRBV28	TRBJ2-7	CASSLGRVYEQYF
TRBV24-1	TRBJ2-5	CATSDPGLGTQYF
TRBV11-2	TRBJ2-1	CASSTSRVLHFF
TRBV7-3	TRBJ2-5	CASSLGGEETQYF
TRBV11-2	TRBJ2-1	CASSLGGLGNEQFF
TRBV7-3	TRBJ1-6	CASGPGTEGSPLHF
TRBV5-1	TRBJ2-7	CASSRGQVSYEQYF
TRBV2	TRBJ2-1	CASEAGYNEQFF
TRBV2	TRBJ1-1	CASSEFTGVNTEAFF
TRBV7-2	TRBJ1-4	CASSLAAGTTNEKLFF
TRBV29-1	TRBJ2-7	CSVARTRTSTSEQYF
TRBV7-2	TRBJ2-1	CASSLQQGRREQFF
TRBV7-2	TRBJ1-2	CASSPGGMNYGYTF
TRBV5-6	TRBJ1-6	CASSSQGNSPLHF
TRBV7-2	TRBJ1-1	CASSLAGVNTEAFF
TRBV7-8	TRBJ2-5	CASSFLGGNQETQYF
TRBV5-6	TRBJ2-2	CASSLELGLATGELFF
TRBV7-6	TRBJ2-2	CASSWTGDTGELFF
TRBV7-4	TRBJ2-3	CASSYPGLAGGPRAIDTQYF
TRBV7-2	TRBJ2-1	CASSLLGKRGQGAWNEQFF
TRBV7-2	TRBJ2-3	CASSLRRDTQYF
TRBV7-9	TRBJ2-3	CASSPPGTDTQYF
TRBV19	TRBJ2-4	CASSSRTGFGNIQYF
TRBV28	TRBJ2-1	CASSLIGDYNEQFF
TRBV7-2	TRBJ2-3	CASSLGLAGATWDTQYF
TRBV7-2	TRBJ2-1	CASSLASGSVYNEQFF
TRBV28	TRBJ2-5	CASQPTTETQYF
TRBV5-1	TRBJ2-3	CASSGQGGADTQYF
TRBV5-4	TRBJ2-5	CASSTRAGETQYF
TRBV7-2	TRBJ2-7	CASSTNRGYEQYF
TRBV7-8	TRBJ2-3	CASSLAGLVGDTQYF
TRBV18	TRBJ1-5	CASSPPGGQPQHF
TRBV12-3/TRBV12-4	TRBJ2-1	CASTFLEGRGVYNEQFF
TRBV11-2	TRBJ2-1	CASSSGTSGRATYNEQFF
TRBV7-6	TRBJ2-5	CASSLPLHETQYF